These 5 T cell receptor beta chains were all obtained from the same sample, sequenced in a study of response to subunit inactivated influenza vaccine. TCRdb fed the RT-PCR reads into MiXCR, producing one record per CDR3 protein. The table has over 300,000 distinct CDR3 sequences, 21% seen once. Material: PBMCs from blood, obtained about 20 months after vaccination. All receptors come from a man between 50 and 69 years old who received an inactivated influenza vaccine.

This clonotype was found a few times. In DNA form, the CDR3 reads TGTGCCAGCAGCCAAGAAGGGGAGGCCTACGAGCAGTACTTC. This sequence encodes CASSQEGEAYEQYF. V and J are TRBV4-2 and TRBJ2-7, with D possibly matching TRBD2 (6 bases). With 0 bases removed from V and 2 bases from J, the gap between germline ends came to 8 bases. Per the germline V gene, CDR1 is LGHNA and CDR2 is YNFKEQ. This CDR3 has 14 amino acids.

This clonotype turned up a few times. This chain connects TRBV2 to TRBJ1-1, with TRBD1 as a possible D gene (6 bases). The CDR3 covers 14 residues. CDR1 SNHLY and CDR2 FYNNEI come from the germline V gene. Trimming took off 2 bases at V and 3 bases at J, with 10 bases between the two ends. CDR3 region: CASSETGIYTEAFF. The CDR3 coding sequence is TGTGCCAGCAGTGAAACAGGGATATACACTGAAGCTTTCTTT.

This clonotype appeared a few times. V usage is TRBV6-1 and J usage is TRBJ1-1; D is uncertain. The CDR3 is 14 residues long. Germline CDR1 is MNHNS and CDR2 is SASEGT. V lost 4 bases to trimming and J lost 0 bases, with 9 bases between them. CDR3 bases: TGTGCCAGCAGTGCTACAGTTATGAACACTGAAGCTTTCTTT. This translates into CASSATVMNTEAFF.

The rearrangement joins TRBV7-2 to TRBJ1-6, with D possibly being TRBD1 (5 bases). CDR1 and CDR2 (germline): SGHTA, FQGNSA. CDR3 size: 14 residues. V was trimmed by 4 bases and J by 6 bases, leaving 10 bases between them. In DNA form, the CDR3 reads TGTGCCAGCAGCTCGACAGCAGCTAATTCACCCCTCCACTTT. It specifies CASSSTAANSPLHF. Together with reference TRBV7-2 and TRBJ1-6, the CDR3 gives the full variable domain: GAGVSQSPSNKVTEKGKDVELRCDPISGHTALYWYRQSLGQGLEFLIYFQGNSAPDKSGLPSDRFSAERTGGSVSTLTIQRTQQEDSAVYLCASSSTAANSPLHFGNGTRLTVT.

This clonotype was seen only a few times. The chain links TRBV19 to TRBJ2-7, with TRBD1 identical over 7 bases. This CDR3 region has 14 residues. Germline CDR1 LNHDA, CDR2 SQIVND (reference sequence). The V gene end was trimmed by 5 bases and the J gene end by 1 base; junction bases not matched to a gene: 5. As DNA, the CDR3 is TGTGCCAGTAGTGGCCGACAGGGTTCCTACGAGCAGTACTTC. It is translated as CASSGRQGSYEQYF.